This T cell receptor (beta chain) originates from a study of blood T cell repertoires in COVID-19. Study-level background: Acute-phase and convalescent COVID-19 samples originated in the United States, Italy and Spain.

Unmatched junction bases numbered 6, after V lost 3 bases and J lost 4 bases. Germline V CDR1 and CDR2: SGHAT, FQNNGV. The CDR3 spans 15 residues. In the original processing: The authors estimated nucleated cell counts from reference gene primer amplification. Assay used: immunoSEQ multiplex PCR; TCRdb lists only in-frame clones, some missing. From that table come the V and J calls and clone size; the DNA was used to work out D and trimming. The sample has more than 25,000 clones, roughly nine tenths seen once. This clone was counted between two and nine times. The sequenced material came from peripheral blood. This sequence joins TRBV11-2 and TRBJ2-1; 7 bases fit TRBD1. This clonotype was obtained from a man older than 75 with acute or convalescent COVID-19. CDR3 in amino acids: CASSFDGTDYNEQFF. CDR3 in DNA: TGTGCCAGCAGCTTCGACGGGACAGATTACAATGAGCAGTTCTTC.